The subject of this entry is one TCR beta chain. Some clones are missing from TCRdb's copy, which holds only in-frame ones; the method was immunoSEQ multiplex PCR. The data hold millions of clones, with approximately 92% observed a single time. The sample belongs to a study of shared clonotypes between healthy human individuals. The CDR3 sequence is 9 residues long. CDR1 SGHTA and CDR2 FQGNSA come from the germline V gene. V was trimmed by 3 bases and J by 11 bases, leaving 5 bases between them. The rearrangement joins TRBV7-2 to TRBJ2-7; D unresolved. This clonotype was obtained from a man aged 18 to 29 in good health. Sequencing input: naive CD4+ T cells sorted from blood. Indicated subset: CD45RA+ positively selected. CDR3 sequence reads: CASSFGKYF. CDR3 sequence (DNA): TGTGCCAGCAGCTTCGGCAAGTACTTC. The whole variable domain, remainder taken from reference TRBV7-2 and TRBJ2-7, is GAGVSQSPSNKVTEKGKDVELRCDPISGHTALYWYRQSLGQGLEFLIYFQGNSAPDKSGLPSDRFSAERTGGSVSTLTIQRTQQEDSAVYLCASSFGKYFGPGTRLTVT.